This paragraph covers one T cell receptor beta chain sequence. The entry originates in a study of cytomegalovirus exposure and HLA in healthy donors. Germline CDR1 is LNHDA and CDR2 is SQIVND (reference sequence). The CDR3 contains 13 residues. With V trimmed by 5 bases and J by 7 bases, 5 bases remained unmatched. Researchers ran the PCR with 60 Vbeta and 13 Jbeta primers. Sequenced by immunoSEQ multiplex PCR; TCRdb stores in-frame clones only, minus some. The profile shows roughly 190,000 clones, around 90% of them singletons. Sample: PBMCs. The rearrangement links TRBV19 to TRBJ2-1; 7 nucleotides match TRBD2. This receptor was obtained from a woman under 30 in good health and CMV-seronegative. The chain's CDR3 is CASSFRGENEQFF. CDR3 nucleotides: TGTGCCAGTAGTTTTCGGGGGGAGAATGAGCAGTTCTTC. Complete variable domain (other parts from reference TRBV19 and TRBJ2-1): DGGITQSPKYLFRKEGQNVTLSCEQNLNHDAMYWYRQDPGQGLRLIYYSQIVNDFQKGDIAEGYSVSREKKESFPLTVTSAQKNPTAFYLCASSFRGENEQFFGPGTRLTVL.